These T cell receptor beta chains were read from a single sample in a study of T cell responses to AZD1222 COVID-19 vaccine. Using immunoSEQ multiplex PCR, the repertoire was profiled, and TCRdb retains in-frame clones only, with some absent. The profile shows some 150,000 clones, roughly 90% of them singletons. Material: peripheral blood, obtained 28 days after the second AZD1222 dose. These receptors were taken from an adult who received the AZD1222 COVID-19 vaccine. Each CDR3 is given without its conserved first and last residue. The order of the fields is D gene, CDR3 length, J gene, V gene, CDR3 protein. A D gene is named only where the DNA matches it firmly.

>NA|13|TRBJ1-4|TRBV27
ASSLFGATNEKLF
>NA|12|TRBJ2-5|TRBV29-1
SVPDSTEIETQY
>NA|10|TRBJ1-3|TRBV6-2/TRBV6-3
ASSSTGNTIY
>NA|12|TRBJ1-4|TRBV11-2
ASSAKGTNEKLF
>NA|12|TRBJ2-1|TRBV19
ASSIYPGRDEQF
>NA|11|TRBJ1-1|TRBV10-3
AIISRPNTEAF
>NA|12|TRBJ1-1|TRBV29-1
SVEVQGTNTEAF
>TRBD1|15|TRBJ2-4|TRBV19
ASSIDILGTGQNIQY
>TRBD2|13|TRBJ2-3|TRBV7-3
ASRLSGSPTDTQY
>NA|12|TRBJ1-5|TRBV6-5
ASSILGTGQPQH
>NA|12|TRBJ1-3|TRBV10-3
AISEQGPGNTIY
>TRBD1|12|TRBJ1-1|TRBV2
ASRGGQGAGEAF
>TRBD1|16|TRBJ1-2|TRBV9
ASSVGRPGTANGYGYT
>TRBD2|16|TRBJ2-1|TRBV28
ASSLGLAGVSSYNEQF
>NA|15|TRBJ2-1|TRBV4-1
ASSQDRLVPTYNEQF
>TRBD2|13|TRBJ2-7|TRBV7-8
ASRATSGRVGEQY
>NA|11|TRBJ1-5|TRBV30
AWSVETNQPQH
>NA|10|TRBJ1-2|TRBV11-3
ASSLGGYGYT
>NA|13|TRBJ1-3|TRBV5-1
ASSLEGRGGNTIY
>NA|11|TRBJ2-3|TRBV5-6
ASSFSGVDTQY
>TRBD1|12|TRBJ2-2|TRBV6-2/TRBV6-3
ASSTQSGGGELF
>NA|13|TRBJ2-1|TRBV11-3
ASSLPRDSLEEQF
>TRBD1|14|TRBJ2-5|TRBV9
ASSVGVLGQRETQY
>TRBD1|12|TRBJ2-7|TRBV27
ASSLSVGGNEQY
>NA|9|TRBJ2-1|TRBV6-2/TRBV6-3
ASSDWYEQF
>TRBD1|11|TRBJ1-1|TRBV28
ASSPGQGLGAF
>NA|10|TRBJ1-1|TRBV25-1
ASSETGMRAF
>TRBD1|11|TRBJ1-6|TRBV27
ASPSGTAGGLH
>TRBD2|12|TRBJ2-1|TRBV30
AWSASGSWNEQF
>NA|14|TRBJ2-7|TRBV29-1
SVVAAGPSATYEQY
>NA|10|TRBJ1-2|TRBV3-1/TRBV3-2
ASSHLRQGYT
>TRBD1|12|TRBJ1-6|TRBV7-2
ASSSSRDSSPLH
>TRBD2|12|TRBJ2-7|TRBV6-6
ASSDSGSSYEQY
>NA|13|TRBJ2-7|TRBV5-5
ASSLVISLGLEQY
>NA|11|TRBJ1-2|TRBV30
AWSQREEGGYT
>TRBD1|13|TRBJ2-2|TRBV4-3
ASSLGTGGTGELF
>NA|13|TRBJ1-5|TRBV27
ASSFSGIGNQPQH
>NA|14|TRBJ2-5|TRBV7-2
ASSLRDSQGQETQY
>NA|10|TRBJ2-5|TRBV12-3/TRBV12-4
ASSRLEETQY
>TRBD1|13|TRBJ1-1|TRBV6-2/TRBV6-3
ASSYSGQGATEAF
>NA|10|TRBJ2-4|TRBV27
ASRTSSNIQY
>NA|11|TRBJ1-1|TRBV2
ASSVSRATEAF
>NA|12|TRBJ2-7|TRBV5-1
ASSFYSGGGEQY
>TRBD1|9|TRBJ2-7|TRBV29-1
SVQGAWEQY
>NA|16|TRBJ2-1|TRBV6-6
ASSRYFTGRSGIDEQF
>NA|12|TRBJ1-1|TRBV24-1
ATSDLRGATEAF
>NA|12|TRBJ2-1|TRBV9
ASSSGALYNEQF
>NA|11|TRBJ1-1|TRBV5-1
ASRWPGNTEAF
>NA|10|TRBJ2-2|TRBV5-1
ASSFITGELF
>TRBD2|13|TRBJ2-3|TRBV30
AWTGGLAGGYTQY
>NA|12|TRBJ2-5|TRBV5-5
ASSLRHYQETQY
>NA|10|TRBJ2-7|TRBV29-1
SVEHPTTGQY
>TRBD1|13|TRBJ2-3|TRBV27
ASSPGTASTDTQY